The 32 T cell receptor beta chains below were found in one sample sequenced in a study of CD8+CD57+ T cells in acquired aplastic anemia. Genomic DNA, the template, was used for profiling of the TCR beta VDJ and CDR3. A single record per CDR3 protein comes from TCRdb applying MiXCR to the reads. The repertoire holds fewer than 250,000 distinct CDR3 sequences, with around 59% as singletons. Source material: sorted CD4+, CD8+, or CD8+CD57+ T cells (not recorded which) from PBMCs. All receptors derive from a human donor in good health, serving as a control.

This rearrangement joins TRBV11-2 to TRBJ2-5, with a possible D match to TRBD2 (5 bases). V shed 3 bases and J shed 1 base, with 9 bases lying between them. The CDR3 is 14 amino acids. CDR1 is SGHAT and CDR2 is FQNNGV in the germline V gene. CDR3 sequence (DNA): TGTGCCAGCAGCTTTGACACTAGCCAAGAGACCCAGTACTTC. This gives the protein CASSFDTSQETQYF.

This clonotype was found many times. This chain joins TRBV6-4 and TRBJ1-4; a possible D gene is TRBD1 (6 bases). This CDR3 is 13 amino acids long. V was trimmed by 4 bases and J by 8 bases, leaving 11 bases between them. From germline, CDR1 is MRHNA and CDR2 SNTAGT. CDR3 in amino acids: CASSVNTGEKLFF. As DNA, the CDR3 is TGTGCCAGCAGTGTTAATACAGGGGAAAAACTGTTTTTT.

In regard to this clonotype: A read error may be the cause here, since a much bigger clone is one base away. This rearrangement joins TRBV27 to TRBJ1-1; 7 nucleotides match TRBD1. CDR1 is MNHEY and CDR2 is SMNVEV in the germline V gene (reference sequence). The CDR3 loop spans 13 amino acids. Written as DNA, the CDR3 is TGTGCCAGCACCCGACAGGGTTGGACTGGAGCTTTCTTT. The encoded protein is CASTRQGWTGAFF.

This chain uses TRBV18 with TRBJ1-6; D is perhaps TRBD1 (6 bases). The germline V gene encodes CDR1 KGHSH and CDR2 LQKENI. The CDR3 spans 15 residues. V was pared by 3 bases and J by 5 bases, with 11 bases between. CDR3 DNA: TGTGCCAGCTCACCCAACAGGGCCGATAATTCACCCCTCCACTTT. Residues: CASSPNRADNSPLHF.

This clonotype has a count of ten or more. One junction end disagrees with the germline gene, perhaps due to a read error. The chain couples TRBV28 to TRBJ2-7; 9 bases map to TRBD1. The CDR3 runs 11 residues. CDR1 is MDHEN and CDR2 is SYDVKM in the germline V gene. CDR3 DNA sequence: TGTGCCAGCAGTTCCGGGACAGGGAAACACTTC. It is translated as CASSSGTGKHF.

This clonotype occurred many times. This CDR3 reads CASSLSGVGELFF. The CDR3 bases are TGTGCCAGCAGCTTAAGCGGGGTCGGGGAGCTGTTTTTT. The chain combines TRBV7-9 with TRBJ2-2, with 7 bases aligning to TRBD2. V dropped 2 bases and J dropped 7; count of bases not matched to a gene: 1. The CDR3 length is 13 residues. From germline, CDR1 is SEHNR and CDR2 FQNEAQ (reference sequence).

The chain uses TRBV19 and TRBJ1-1; 9 bases align to TRBD1. The J segment lost 5 bases and the V segment lost 5 bases, leaving 9 bases of the junction unmatched. This CDR3 is 15 amino acids long. Germline lookup yields CDR1 LNHDA and CDR2 SQIVND (reference sequence). In DNA, the CDR3 is TGTGCCAGTAGTGCCCTGGACAGGGGAAGGACTGAAGCTTTCTTT. It yields the protein CASSALDRGRTEAFF. Full variable domain (outside the CDR3, taken from reference TRBV19 and TRBJ1-1): DGGITQSPKYLFRKEGQNVTLSCEQNLNHDAMYWYRQDPGQGLRLIYYSQIVNDFQKGDIAEGYSVSREKKESFPLTVTSAQKNPTAFYLCASSALDRGRTEAFFGQGTRLTVV.

This chain uses TRBV10-3 with TRBJ2-2, with D possibly called TRBD1 or TRBD2 (5 bases each). CDR1 and CDR2 (germline): ENHRY, SYGVKD. The V and J ends lost 0 bases and 3 bases respectively, with 8 bases between them. The CDR3 is made up of 15 amino acids. In DNA form, the CDR3 reads TGTGCCATCAGTGAGTCGGGACGGGACACCGGGGAGCTGTTTTTT. As protein: CAISESGRDTGELFF.

The rearrangement links TRBV15 to TRBJ1-2, with D unclear. Germline V gene data show CDR1 as LNHNV and CDR2 as YYDKDF (reference sequence). Between the trimmed V and J ends, which lost 1 base and 6 bases, there was a span of 9 bases. The CDR3 totals 13 residues. CDR3 in DNA: TGTGCCACCAGCAGAGCACCAGTTGATGGCTACACCTTC. Its protein product is CATSRAPVDGYTF.

This clonotype was seen more than once but under ten times. The CDR3 region is CSVRLAGGPYEQYF. In DNA form, the CDR3 reads TGCAGCGTTAGACTAGCGGGGGGGCCCTACGAGCAGTACTTC. V usage is TRBV29-1 and J usage is TRBJ2-7; 14 bases align to TRBD2. The V segment lost 5 bases and the J segment 2 bases; nucleotides outside the gene matches: 2. CDR1 and CDR2 (germline): SQVTM, ANQGSEA. CDR3 size: 14 residues.

In this sample, this clonotype turned up many times. The CDR3 loop is CASSYGSTVNTEAFF. The CDR3 nucleotides read TGTGCCAGCAGTTACGGGTCGACAGTGAACACTGAAGCTTTCTTT. V is TRBV6-5 and J is TRBJ1-1, with D maybe TRBD1 (5 bases). CDR3 length: 15 amino acids. The germline V gene encodes CDR1 MNHEY and CDR2 SVGAGI. The V end was cut by 2 bases, the J end by 0 bases, with 10 bases between.

The sample holds many counts of this clonotype. J is TRBJ2-7 and V is TRBV6-2 or TRBV6-3, with D perhaps being TRBD1 or TRBD2 (5 bases each). CDR1 and CDR2 from the germline V gene are MNHEY and SVGEGT. The CDR3 is 15 amino acids. The V end lost 3 bases, the J end lost 2 bases, and 14 bases lay between the germline ends. CDR3 loop: CASSYQGRGAYEQYF. CDR3 bases: TGTGCCAGCAGTTATCAAGGACGAGGGGCCTACGAGCAGTACTTC.

This clonotype was detected a few times. The chain uses TRBV7-9 and TRBJ2-5, with D unclear. CDR3 length: 12 residues. The germline V gene has CDR1 SEHNR and CDR2 FQNEAQ (reference sequence). Trimming shortened V by 5 bases and J by 2 bases, and 6 bases separated the two germline ends. The CDR3 loop reads CASSQLQETQYF. In DNA, the CDR3 is TGTGCCAGCAGCCAGCTACAAGAGACCCAGTACTTC.

Concerning this clonotype: Mismatch with germline at one junction end may stem from a read error. The chain joins TRBV10-3 to TRBJ1-1, with D perhaps TRBD1 (6 bases). The CDR3 runs 19 residues. Germline assignment: CDR1 ENHRY and CDR2 SYGVKD. The CDR3 spells CASSDSSRHCRGGNTEAFF. CDR3 nucleotide sequence: TGTGCCAGCAGTGACTCGAGTCGGCACTGTAGGGGGGGGAACACTGAAGCTTTCTTT.

There are a few counts of this clonotype. V gene TRBV18 combines with J gene TRBJ1-1; D remains unclear. Trimming took off 2 bases at V and 0 bases at J, with 10 bases between the two ends. The CDR3 consists of 15 residues. Germline CDR1 KGHSH, CDR2 LQKENI. The chain's CDR3 is CASSPNKALNTEAFF. CDR3 coding DNA: TGTGCCAGCTCACCAAACAAGGCTCTGAACACTGAAGCTTTCTTT.

This rearrangement joins TRBV7-3 to TRBJ1-2; D is perhaps TRBD1 (5 bases). This CDR3 comprises 19 residues. Germline V CDR1 and CDR2: SGHTA, FQGTGA. V was trimmed by 3 bases and J by 7 bases, leaving 30 bases between them. The CDR3 coding sequence is TGTGCCAGCAGCTTGAAGGGAGTCCCCCTCTACGAGCAGGGAGGTGGCTACACCTTC. It encodes CASSLKGVPLYEQGGGYTF.

This clonotype was recorded at least ten times. This chain uses TRBV20-1 with TRBJ2-3, with TRBD1 matching over 9 bases. This CDR3 region has 13 residues. CDR1 and CDR2 (germline): DFQATT, SNEGSKA (reference sequence). The J segment lost 5 bases and the V segment lost 2 bases, leaving 2 bases of the junction unmatched. CDR3 coding DNA: TGCAGTGCTAGATCGACAGGGGGAGATACGCAGTATTTT. It translates to CSARSTGGDTQYF.

The chain employs TRBV20-1 and TRBJ2-5, with TRBD2 matching over 11 bases. Germline V gene sequence: CDR1 DFQATT, CDR2 SNEGSKA (reference sequence). With 4 bases clipped from V and 6 bases from J, the junction kept 10 bases outside the gene matches. CDR3 length: 15 amino acids. CDR3 coding DNA: TGCAGTGCTAACTCTCTACTAGCGGGGGAAAAGACCCAGTACTTC. Residues: CSANSLLAGEKTQYF.

This clonotype has a count of ten or more. The rearrangement joins TRBV19 to TRBJ2-1; D possibly corresponds to TRBD1 (5 bases). The length of the CDR3 is 13 residues. CDR1 is LNHDA and CDR2 is SQIVND in the germline V gene (reference sequence). Trimming took off 5 bases at V and 6 bases at J, with 11 bases between the two ends. CDR3 amino acids: CASSVPGINEQFF. The CDR3 DNA reads TGTGCCAGTAGTGTACCAGGGATCAATGAGCAGTTCTTC.

CDR3 region: CASSLASQGYEQYF. CDR3 nucleotide sequence: TGTGCCAGCAGCCTAGCCTCCCAAGGCTACGAGCAGTACTTC. This rearrangement joins TRBV7-3 to TRBJ2-7; weak D call: TRBD2 (5 bases). CDR3 length equals 14 residues. Trimming pared 5 bases from V and 3 bases from J, leaving 14 bases between. Germline-derived CDR1 and CDR2 are SGHTA and FQGTGA.

This clonotype was counted ten times or more. The chain joins TRBV19 to TRBJ2-5, with TRBD1 as a possible D gene (6 bases). Germline-derived CDR1 and CDR2 are LNHDA and SQIVND (reference sequence). V was cut by 4 bases and J by 5 bases, with 11 bases left in between. The CDR3 extends over 13 amino acids. CDR3 sequence: CASSNRAGETQYF. The CDR3 DNA reads TGTGCCAGTAGTAACAGGGCAGGGGAGACCCAGTACTTC.

The CDR3 DNA reads TGTGCCAGCAGCGGGGATCCGGGACAGGGGGCAGATGGCTACACCTTC. This translates into CASSGDPGQGADGYTF. The chain has TRBV5-4 and TRBJ1-2, with 12 bases identical to TRBD1. V shed 4 bases and J 6 bases; nucleotides not matched to a gene: 10. Germline V CDR1 and CDR2: SGHNT, YYREEE (reference sequence). CDR3 length: 16 amino acids.

This sequence joins TRBV10-3 and TRBJ2-3; no firm D call. The CDR3 has 13 amino acids. Germline V gives CDR1 ENHRY, CDR2 SYGVKD. Trimming removed 0 bases at V and 3 bases at J, with 4 bases between. CDR3 sequence reads: CAISESKTDTQYF. In DNA, the CDR3 is TGTGCCATCAGTGAGTCGAAGACAGATACGCAGTATTTT.

The chain is built from TRBV29-1 and TRBJ2-7; 8 bases align to TRBD1. The CDR3 has 15 amino acids. Germline V gene lookup returns CDR1 SQVTM and CDR2 ANQGSEA. The V segment lost 6 bases and the J segment 6 bases; nucleotides outside the gene matches: 16. This CDR3 reads CSVASRAGTGFEQYF. The CDR3 coding sequence is TGCAGCGTCGCATCAAGGGCCGGGACAGGCTTCGAGCAGTACTTC.

V and J are TRBV24-1 and TRBJ2-1; no clear D gene. This CDR3 has 11 amino acids. CDR1 and CDR2 from the germline V gene are KGHDR and SFDVKD. Trimming took 10 bases from V and 5 from J, leaving 8 bases between them. CDR3 nucleotide sequence: TGTGCCACTCAGGTAGACAATGAGCAGTTCTTC. This codes for CATQVDNEQFF.

Here the CDR3 reads CASRPMTGMYEQYF. The CDR3 DNA reads as TGTGCCAGCAGACCCATGACAGGGATGTACGAGCAGTACTTC. J is TRBJ2-7 and V is TRBV11-2, with 7 bases fitting TRBD1. CDR1 and CDR2 (germline): SGHAT, FQNNGV. The CDR3 loop spans 14 amino acids. Unmatched junction bases numbered 9, after V lost 6 bases and J lost 4 bases.

In its sample, this clonotype was seen many times. The rearrangement links TRBV19 to TRBJ1-2, with D possibly matching TRBD1 (5 bases). The CDR3 loop spans 13 amino acids. V was pared by 7 bases and J by 1 base, with 10 bases between. Germline CDR1 reads LNHDA; CDR2 reads SQIVND (reference sequence). The CDR3 is CASKQDYNYGYTF. CDR3 DNA: TGTGCCAGTAAACAGGATTATAACTATGGCTACACCTTC.

The chain carries TRBV6-5 and TRBJ2-7; 8 bases fit TRBD1. V was pared by 4 bases and J by 6 bases, with 5 bases of the junction left unmatched. Germline CDR1 is MNHEY and CDR2 is SVGAGI. The CDR3 totals 13 residues. Here the CDR3 DNA reads TGTGCCAGCAGTTTGCAGGGGGCTGGCGAGCAGTACTTC. Translation: CASSLQGAGEQYF.

This clonotype was seen a few times. The chain is built from TRBV28 and TRBJ2-7; TRBD2 aligns across 11 bases. This CDR3 contains 14 residues. J was trimmed by 7 bases and V by 3 bases; bases with no gene match: 5. Germline lookup yields CDR1 MDHEN and CDR2 SYDVKM. CDR3 DNA sequence: TGTGCCAGCAGTTTTAGCGGGGGGGCTTGGGAGCAGTACTTC. It translates to CASSFSGGAWEQYF.

The sample holds one count of this clonotype. This rearrangement joins TRBV7-3 to TRBJ1-6; 9 nucleotides line up with TRBD1. The CDR3 has 15 amino acids. Germline assignment: CDR1 SGHTA and CDR2 FQGTGA. V dropped 2 bases and J dropped 16; count of bases not matched to a gene: 12. DNA for the CDR3: TGTGCCAGCAGCTTATTCGGGACAGGGCAGTCCCTTCTCCACTTT. The encoded protein is CASSLFGTGQSLLHF.

The rearrangement uses TRBV25-1 and TRBJ2-1; D is uncertain. Between the trimmed V and J ends, which lost 6 bases and 7 bases, there was a span of 13 bases. The CDR3 consists of 13 residues. The germline CDR1 and CDR2 sequences are MGHDK and SYGVNS. CDR3 in amino acids: CASSLNQMNEQFF. The CDR3 DNA sequence: TGTGCCAGCAGCCTTAATCAGATGAATGAGCAGTTCTTC.

This clonotype occurred many times. The rearrangement links TRBV7-2 to TRBJ2-1; 12 bases align to TRBD2. Looked up from germline, CDR1 is SGHTA and CDR2 is FQGNSA. The J segment lost 4 bases and the V segment lost 4 bases, leaving 2 bases of the junction unmatched. This CDR3 comprises 15 residues. In DNA form, the CDR3 reads TGTGCCAGCAGCTCTAGCGGGGGGGGTTACAATGAGCAGTTCTTC. It yields the protein CASSSSGGGYNEQFF.